The source of this T cell receptor (beta chain) is a study of T-cell memory formation after mild COVID-19. Study summary: Largely donor-specific sequence clusters came from two donors.

From the 5' RACE reads, TCRdb called clonotypes with MiXCR, one entry per CDR3 protein. The table lists fewer than 300,000 distinct CDR3 sequences, around 15% of them singletons. This CDR3 contains 15 residues. The V gene end was trimmed by 1 base and the J gene end by 2 bases; junction bases not matched to a gene: 5. CDR1 is LGHNA and CDR2 is YNFKEQ in the germline V gene. The clonotype comes from a man aged 18-30 years who had mild COVID-19 (a few samples of this study predate the infection). Cell type and time point are not known. Sequencing was performed on PBMCs or a T cell subset sorted from them (not recorded which). The V gene is TRBV4-2, the J gene TRBJ2-7, with 7 bases identical to TRBD2. The CDR3: CASSQAGGGTYEQYF. The CDR3 DNA is TGTGCCAGCAGCCAAGCTGGCGGGGGAACCTACGAGCAGTACTTC.